This is a list of T cell receptor beta chains from one sample in a study of control samples from healthy donors and cancer patients. Sequenced by immunoSEQ multiplex PCR; TCRdb stores in-frame clones only, minus some. The sample lists about 150,000 clones; 93% were seen once. Input material: blood. Receptors were obtained from a young man in good health. The CDR3 runs from the conserved cysteine through the conserved F or W. D genes are given only for firm matches. Clone sizes are given selectively: once, few, many, or a class where the clone is expanded.

>TRBJ1-1|once|13|TRBV4-1|NA
CASSPGTNTEAFF
TGCGCCAGCAGCCCAGGGACGAACACTGAAGCTTTCTTT
>TRBJ1-4|NA|15|TRBV6-5|NA
CASSYSLDSNEKLFF
TGTGCCAGCAGTTACTCCTTGGACAGTAATGAAAAACTGTTTTTT
>TRBJ1-1|NA|14|TRBV10-1|TRBD1
CASSETKDRSGAFF
TGCGCCAGCAGTGAGACCAAGGACAGGTCGGGAGCTTTCTTT
>TRBJ2-1|NA|15|TRBV4-3|NA
CASSRYTSDYNEQFF
TGCGCCAGCAGCCGTTACACCTCCGACTACAATGAGCAGTTCTTC
>TRBJ1-4|NA|12|TRBV28|NA
CASSYSLEKLFF
TGTGCCAGCAGCTACTCTCTAGAAAAACTGTTTTTT
>TRBJ2-4|NA|14|TRBV21-1|NA
CASRMGSSQPIQYF
TGTGCCAGCAGGATGGGAAGTAGTCAACCCATTCAGTACTTC
>TRBJ2-1|NA|15|TRBV4-2|TRBD2
CASSHAGGPVNEQFF
TGTGCCAGCAGCCATGCGGGGGGGCCCGTCAATGAGCAGTTCTTC
>TRBJ2-1|NA|15|TRBV19|TRBD2
CASSGPGLASNEQFF
TGTGCCAGTAGTGGTCCGGGACTAGCGTCCAATGAGCAGTTCTTC
>TRBJ1-1|NA|15|TRBV2|TRBD1
CASSEARQGASEAFF
TGTGCCAGCAGTGAAGCGCGGCAGGGGGCCTCTGAAGCTTTCTTT
>TRBJ2-1|NA|14|TRBV19|NA
CASSIVRDYNEQFF
TGTGCCAGTAGCATCGTCCGGGACTACAATGAGCAGTTCTTC
>TRBJ1-1|NA|14|TRBV28|TRBD1
CASSADREMTEAFF
TGTGCCAGCAGTGCGGACAGGGAGATGACTGAAGCTTTCTTT
>TRBJ2-5|NA|11|TRBV30|NA
CAWSDIETQYF
TGTGCCTGGAGTGATATAGAGACCCAGTACTTC
>TRBJ2-1|NA|18|TRBV11-3|TRBD2
CASSTLPRPVAGGNEQFF
TGTGCCAGCAGCACTTTACCCCGCCCGGTAGCGGGGGGCAATGAGCAGTTCTTC